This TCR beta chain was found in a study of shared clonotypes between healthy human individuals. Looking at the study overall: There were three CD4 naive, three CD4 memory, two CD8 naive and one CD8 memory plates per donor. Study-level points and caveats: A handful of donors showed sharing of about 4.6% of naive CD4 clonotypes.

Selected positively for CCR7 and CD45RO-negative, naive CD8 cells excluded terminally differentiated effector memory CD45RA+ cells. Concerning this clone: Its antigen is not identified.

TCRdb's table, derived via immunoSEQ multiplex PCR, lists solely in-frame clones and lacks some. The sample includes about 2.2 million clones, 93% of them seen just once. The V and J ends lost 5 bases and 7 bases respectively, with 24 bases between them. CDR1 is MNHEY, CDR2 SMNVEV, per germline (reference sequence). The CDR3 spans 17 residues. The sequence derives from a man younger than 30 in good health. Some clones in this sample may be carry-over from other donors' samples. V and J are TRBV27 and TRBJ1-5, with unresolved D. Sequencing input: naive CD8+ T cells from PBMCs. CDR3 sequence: CASSPLYRRIMGQPQHF. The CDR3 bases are TGTGCCAGCAGTCCGCTTTACCGACGGATCATGGGGCAGCCCCAGCATTTT.